This T cell receptor beta chain was found in a study of blood T cells in healthy people across ages. Study results and limitations: Long-lived donors carried more naive CD4+ cells and greater diversity than aged donors.

Total RNA extraction produced at least 5 micrograms (per sample) for the study. With 6 bases removed from V and 14 bases from J, the gap between germline ends came to 16 bases. This CDR3 contains 12 residues. Germline values: CDR1 MNHEY, CDR2 SMNVEV (reference sequence). As concerns this clonotype: The target antigen is unknown.

PCR was performed a second time for roughly 7 to 11 cycles using a sample-barcoded 5' primer and a J-beta primer mix. The template-switch adaptor, which had 12 random nucleotides, put a tag on each cDNA molecule. Each CDR3 protein gets one entry after TCRdb re-called the 5' RACE reads with MiXCR. The repertoire holds 1.5 million to 2 million distinct CDR3 sequences, 40% to 55% seen once, with about 2.1% in the top ten. The chain links TRBV27 to TRBJ1-4; a possible D gene is TRBD1 (6 bases). The sequence derives from a middle-aged woman in good health. The sample comprised blood. CDR3 amino acids: CASRGMGGNLFF. CDR3 bases: TGTGCCAGCAGAGGGATGGGGGGCAATCTGTTTTTT.